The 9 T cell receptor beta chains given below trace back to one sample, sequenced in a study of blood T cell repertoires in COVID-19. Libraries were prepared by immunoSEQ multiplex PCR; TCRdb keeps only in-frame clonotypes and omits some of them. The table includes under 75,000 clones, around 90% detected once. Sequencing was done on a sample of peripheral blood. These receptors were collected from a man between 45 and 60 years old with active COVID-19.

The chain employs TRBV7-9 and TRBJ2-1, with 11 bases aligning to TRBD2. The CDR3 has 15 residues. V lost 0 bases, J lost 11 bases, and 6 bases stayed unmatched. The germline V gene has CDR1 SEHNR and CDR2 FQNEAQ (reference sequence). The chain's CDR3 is CASSLALASGGKQFF. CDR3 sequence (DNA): TGTGCCAGCAGCTTAGCGTTGGCTAGCGGGGGGAAGCAGTTCTTC.

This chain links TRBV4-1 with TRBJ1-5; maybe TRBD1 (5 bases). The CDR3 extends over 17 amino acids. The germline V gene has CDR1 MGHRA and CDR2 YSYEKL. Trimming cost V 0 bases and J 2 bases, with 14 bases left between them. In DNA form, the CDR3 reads TGCGCCAGCAGCCAAGATGGGGGAGGGGAGGGCAATCAGCCCCAGCATTTT. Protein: CASSQDGGGEGNQPQHF.

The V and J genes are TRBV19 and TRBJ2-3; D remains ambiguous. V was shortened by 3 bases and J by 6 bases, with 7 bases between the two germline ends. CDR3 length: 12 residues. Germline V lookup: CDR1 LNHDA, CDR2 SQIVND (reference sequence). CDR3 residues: CASSIRWDTQYF. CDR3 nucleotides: TGTGCCAGTAGTATTCGGTGGGATACGCAGTATTTT.

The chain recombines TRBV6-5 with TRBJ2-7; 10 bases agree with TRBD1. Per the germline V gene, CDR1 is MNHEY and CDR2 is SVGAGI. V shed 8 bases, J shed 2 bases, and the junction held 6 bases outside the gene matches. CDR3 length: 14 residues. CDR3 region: CASQRGQGPYEQYF. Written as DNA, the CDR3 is TGTGCCAGCCAAAGGGGACAGGGGCCCTACGAGCAGTACTTC.

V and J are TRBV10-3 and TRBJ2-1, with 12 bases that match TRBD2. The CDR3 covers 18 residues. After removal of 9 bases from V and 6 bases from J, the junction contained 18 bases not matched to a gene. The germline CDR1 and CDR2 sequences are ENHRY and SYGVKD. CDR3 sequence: CAIRIGASGGAGFNEQFF. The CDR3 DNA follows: TGTGCCATACGGATTGGGGCTAGCGGGGGGGCAGGCTTCAATGAGCAGTTCTTC.

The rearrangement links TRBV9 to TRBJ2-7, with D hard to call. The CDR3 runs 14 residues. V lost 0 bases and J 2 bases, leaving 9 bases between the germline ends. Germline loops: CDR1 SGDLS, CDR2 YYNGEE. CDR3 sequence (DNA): TGTGCCAGCAGCGTAGGGCAGGTAACCTACGAGCAGTACTTC. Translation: CASSVGQVTYEQYF.

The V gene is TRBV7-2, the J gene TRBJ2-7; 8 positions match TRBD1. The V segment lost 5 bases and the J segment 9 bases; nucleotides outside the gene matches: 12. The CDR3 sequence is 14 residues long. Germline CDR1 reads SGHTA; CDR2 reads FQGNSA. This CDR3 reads CASSPQTGDGVQYF. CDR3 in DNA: TGTGCCAGCAGCCCTCAGACAGGGGATGGCGTGCAGTACTTC.

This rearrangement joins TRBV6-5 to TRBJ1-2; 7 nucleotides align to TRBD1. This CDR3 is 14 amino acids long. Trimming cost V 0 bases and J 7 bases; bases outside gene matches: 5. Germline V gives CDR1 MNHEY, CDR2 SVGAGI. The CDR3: CASSYSKGAAGYTF. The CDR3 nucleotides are TGTGCCAGCAGTTACTCGAAGGGGGCGGCTGGCTACACCTTC.

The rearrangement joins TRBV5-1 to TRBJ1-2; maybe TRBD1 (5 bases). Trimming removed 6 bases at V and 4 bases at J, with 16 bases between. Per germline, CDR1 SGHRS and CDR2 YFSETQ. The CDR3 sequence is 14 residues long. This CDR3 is CASTPDSASYGYTF. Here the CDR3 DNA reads TGCGCCAGCACCCCTGACAGCGCCTCCTATGGCTACACCTTC.